This T cell receptor beta chain was sequenced for a study of cytomegalovirus exposure and HLA in healthy donors. Regarding the study as a whole: Published work reported that the classifier diagnosed cytomegalovirus status with high specificity and sensitivity. Rare TCR sequences dominated, though some public TCRs recurred in many donors.

In regard to this clone: Its antigen is not identified.

CDR1 is ENHRY and CDR2 is SYGVKD in the germline V gene. This CDR3 region has 13 residues. V lost 10 bases and J lost 0; bases outside the gene matches: 4. Profiled with immunoSEQ multiplex PCR; TCRdb holds only in-frame clones, not every one. The table has 65,000 or so clones, about 91% seen once; the top ten hold over 1%. The study drew the donors from its roughly 130-subject validation cohort, separate from the roughly 670-subject first cohort. The chain combines TRBV10-3 with TRBJ1-2; TRBD1 aligns across 8 bases. The TCR comes from a woman aged 18-30 years in good health and CMV-seronegative. Sequencing was performed on PBMCs. For the CDR3, the DNA is TGTGCCACCGGACAGGGAGCTAACTATGGCTACACCTTC. Translation gives CATGQGANYGYTF.